A single sample gave rise to the 4 T cell receptor beta chains below, sequenced in a study of T-cell reconstitution after alpha-beta-depleted transplantation in children. Unique molecular identifiers were incorporated into the prepared TCRbeta library. In TCRdb, the PCR reads were re-called with MiXCR into one record per CDR3 protein. The sample holds hundreds of thousands of distinct CDR3 sequences, around 13% seen once. Sequencing used PBMCs, obtained before TCRalphabeta/CD19-depleted stem cell transplant. These receptors all stem from a girl aged 2-10 years with congenital amegakaryocytic thrombocytopenia, due to receive a stem cell transplant.

This clonotype was seen a few times. The chain recombines TRBV20-1 with TRBJ2-1, with 10 nucleotides matching TRBD2. Germline assignment: CDR1 DFQATT and CDR2 SNEGSKA (reference sequence). The junction had 7 bases not matched to a gene; V was cut back by 7 bases and J by 10 bases. The CDR3 sequence is 12 residues long. This chain's CDR3 is CSGEREGHEQFF. As DNA, the CDR3 is TGCAGTGGAGAGCGGGAGGGCCACGAGCAGTTCTTC.

The rearrangement uses TRBV5-1 and TRBJ2-5; 8 bases are a match to TRBD2. V trimming: 5 bases; J trimming: 6 bases; junction bases outside the gene matches: 9. CDR3 length equals 14 residues. Germline-derived CDR1 and CDR2 are SGHRS and YFSETQ. In nucleotides, the CDR3 is TGCGCCAGCAGTCCGCCGACTAGCGATAAGACCCAGTACTTC. This encodes CASSPPTSDKTQYF.

In its sample, this clonotype was seen a few times. CDR3 coding DNA: TGCGCCAGCAGCTTGGCTCCCAGGGGGTATGAGCAGTTCTTC. It codes for CASSLAPRGYEQFF. The chain is built from TRBV5-1 and TRBJ2-1; 7 bases map to TRBD1. The CDR3 has 14 residues. Trimming removed 0 bases from V and 8 bases from J; junction bases left unmatched: 5. Germline V CDR1 and CDR2: SGHRS, YFSETQ.

The gene calls are TRBV5-1 and TRBJ2-6, with D uncertain. CDR1 is SGHRS and CDR2 is YFSETQ in the germline V gene. V lost 3 bases and J lost 4, with 14 bases in between. The CDR3 has 16 residues. The DNA of the CDR3 is TGCGCCAGCAGCTCTACGGCGTTAGGAGGGGCCAACGTCCTGACTTTC. Translation gives CASSSTALGGANVLTF.